The clone carrying this TCR beta chain has at least ten counts. The antigen remains unidentified. The sample is drawn from a study of glioma-infiltrating T cells. The study's findings and limits: Above-expected tissue-blood divergence occurred in all gliomas, most in low-grade ones. Tissue and blood shared very few CDR3 sequences.

V lost 6 bases to trimming and J lost 10 bases, with 11 bases between them. Germline V gene sequence: CDR1 SEHNR, CDR2 FQNEAQ (reference sequence). This CDR3 comprises 11 residues. Using RNA template, CDR3s of TCR alpha and beta were amplified with iRepertoire arm-PCR. One-step reverse transcription and amplification started from around 100-400 ng of tissue mRNA or PBMC total RNA. A single record per CDR3 protein comes from TCRdb applying MiXCR to the multiplex PCR reads. Here the sample spans roughly 200,000 distinct CDR3 sequences, 32% being singletons. The sequencing input was glioma tissue, nonneoplastic brain tissue, or PBMCs (not recorded which). This chain uses TRBV7-9 with TRBJ2-3; weak D call: TRBD2 (5 bases). This TCR was recovered from a human donor with low-grade glioma or glioblastoma, undergoing nonglioma brain surgery, or in good health (not recorded which). The DNA of the CDR3 is TGTGCCAGCAGTCATAGGGAGCCGCAGTATTTT. Translating gives CASSHREPQYF.